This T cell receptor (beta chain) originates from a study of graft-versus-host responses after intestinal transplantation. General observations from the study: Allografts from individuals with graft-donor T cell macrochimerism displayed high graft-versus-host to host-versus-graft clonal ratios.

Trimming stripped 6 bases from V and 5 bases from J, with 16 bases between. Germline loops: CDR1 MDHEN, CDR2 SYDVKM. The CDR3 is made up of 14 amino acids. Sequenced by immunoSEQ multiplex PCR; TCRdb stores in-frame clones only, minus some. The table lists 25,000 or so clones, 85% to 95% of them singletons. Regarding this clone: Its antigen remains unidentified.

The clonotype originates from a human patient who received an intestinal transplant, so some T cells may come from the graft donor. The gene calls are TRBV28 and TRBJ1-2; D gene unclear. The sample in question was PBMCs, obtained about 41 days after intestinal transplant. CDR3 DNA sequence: TGTGCCAGCAGGTACTCAAGTAATCGGTATGGCTACACCTTC. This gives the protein CASRYSSNRYGYTF.